A single sample is the source of the 7 T cell receptor beta chains below, sequenced in a study of control samples from healthy donors and cancer patients. TCRdb's copy holds only in-frame clones and misses some; the assay was immunoSEQ multiplex PCR. This table has some 140,000 clones, around nine tenths appearing once. Sequenced material: blood. These receptors were obtained from a woman younger than 45 in good health.

The V and J genes are TRBV18 and TRBJ2-1; TRBD2 is a possible D gene (6 bases). This CDR3 is 15 amino acids long. Germline V gives CDR1 KGHSH, CDR2 LQKENI. V lost 3 bases and J lost 8, with 17 bases in between. The CDR3 nucleotides are TGTGCCAGCTCACCCTCGGCGCTAGCGAAGGATGAGCAGTTCTTC. This translates into CASSPSALAKDEQFF.

This chain links TRBV6-4 with TRBJ2-3; 13 bases map to TRBD2. Germline V CDR1 and CDR2: MRHNA, SNTAGT. V shed 6 bases, J shed 3 bases, and the junction held 3 bases outside the gene matches. This CDR3 comprises 15 residues. CDR3 in amino acids: CASSPGLAGTDTQYF. CDR3 bases: TGTGCCAGCAGCCCGGGACTAGCGGGAACAGATACGCAGTATTTT.

This clone was seen just once. The rearrangement uses TRBV2 and TRBJ2-3; no reliable D call. The germline V and J ends were trimmed by 4 bases and 0 bases, with 11 bases remaining between them. The CDR3 contains 15 residues. CDR1 is SNHLY and CDR2 is FYNNEI in the germline V gene. Here the CDR3 reads CASSARRTSTDTQYF. The CDR3 DNA sequence: TGTGCCAGCAGTGCCCGCAGAACCAGCACAGATACGCAGTATTTT.

The DNA for the CDR3 is TGCGCCAGCAGTGCCCGGACAGATACGCAGTATTTT. Residues: CASSARTDTQYF. The chain employs TRBV10-1 and TRBJ2-3; D gene ambiguous. Germline V gene lookup returns CDR1 WNHNN and CDR2 SYGVQD (reference sequence). The CDR3 is 12 amino acids. Trimming removed 4 bases at V and 3 bases at J, with 5 bases between.

V gene TRBV28 combines with J gene TRBJ2-7; TRBD2 aligns across 9 bases. V was pared by 4 bases and J by 2 bases, with 15 bases of the junction left unmatched. Germline CDR1 is MDHEN and CDR2 is SYDVKM. This CDR3 contains 18 residues. The CDR3 loop is CASSSTGKLAGLPYEQYF. Written as DNA, the CDR3 is TGTGCCAGCAGTTCTACCGGAAAACTAGCGGGCCTCCCCTACGAGCAGTACTTC.

This clone was picked up a small number of times. V and J are TRBV2 and TRBJ1-2; no definite D call. The germline V and J ends were trimmed by 6 bases and 4 bases, with 12 bases remaining between them. CDR1 and CDR2 from the germline V gene are SNHLY and FYNNEI. The CDR3 consists of 13 residues. The CDR3, as DNA: TGTGCCAGCAGCCCTGAGTCGGGCTATGGCTACACCTTC. It codes for CASSPESGYGYTF.

This chain joins TRBV5-8 and TRBJ2-3; TRBD2 might be the D (6 bases). This CDR3 region has 16 residues. The germline V and J ends were trimmed by 0 bases and 0 bases, with 11 bases remaining between them. The V gene's germline CDR1 is SGHTS and CDR2 YDEGEE. CDR3 sequence reads: CASSLEGRESTDTQYF. CDR3 nucleotide sequence: TGTGCCAGCAGCTTGGAAGGACGGGAGAGCACAGATACGCAGTATTTT.